This T cell receptor (beta chain) is from a study of cytomegalovirus exposure and HLA in healthy donors. Study results and limitations: Trimming of TCR beta V- and J-genes showed a link, identified in a later analysis, to a missense DCLRE1C variant. Later analysis showed most CMV-associated TCR beta chains appearing HLA-restricted. Among TCR beta chains, those listed as cytomegalovirus-associated numbered around 160.

In regard to this clone: Its antigen is unknown.

J gave up 8 bases and V 4 bases, and 23 bases lay outside the gene matches. The CDR3 totals 18 residues. In germline, CDR1 is SGHRS, CDR2 YFSETQ. Researchers ran the PCR with 60 Vbeta and 13 Jbeta primers. The data were produced by immunoSEQ multiplex PCR, yet TCRdb's version contains in-frame clones alone and is incomplete. The data contain about 140,000 clones, 65% to 80% of them singletons. The chain is built from TRBV5-1 and TRBJ1-2, with 7 bases lining up with TRBD1. Sequenced: PBMCs. This TCR came from a male donor in good health and CMV-seropositive. CDR3 coding DNA: TGCGCCAGCAGCCTAAGAGGGGGCAATAGATGGTCGGAGGCAGGCTACACCTTC. Protein product: CASSLRGGNRWSEAGYTF.